These T cell receptor beta chains were read from a single sample in a study of blood T cell repertoires in COVID-19. Sequenced by immunoSEQ multiplex PCR; TCRdb stores in-frame clones only, minus some. The table lists approximately 300,000 clones, 92% of them singletons. Material for sequencing was PBMCs or T cells enriched from blood (not recorded which). The receptor set was obtained from a woman under 40 who had recovered from COVID-19. Both conserved end residues are part of each CDR3. Fields, in order: CDR3 DNA, CDR3 protein, clone size, V gene, J gene, D gene, CDR3 length. A D gene is named only where the DNA matches it firmly. The size entry is marked missing in some rows and otherwise reads once, few, many or a size class.

TGTGCCAGCTCACCACGGACCTCAGGGGCTGGGACTAGCGGGAGCAATGAGCAGTTCTTC	CASSPRTSGAGTSGSNEQFF	NA	TRBV18	TRBJ2-1	TRBD2	20
TGTGCCACCAGCAGAGTACAGGGATGGGAGCAGTACTTC	CATSRVQGWEQYF	NA	TRBV15	TRBJ2-7	NA	13
TGCGCCAGCAGCTTTAAGAATCGGGACACTGAAGCTTTCTTT	CASSFKNRDTEAFF	NA	TRBV5-1	TRBJ1-1	NA	14
TGTGCCAGCAGCTGGGGGTTGGGTAGCGGCTACGAGCAGTACTTC	CASSWGLGSGYEQYF	once	TRBV5-4	TRBJ2-7	NA	15
TGTGCCAGCAGCCAGGGGACAGGGGGCTCTGGGGCCAACGTCCTGACTTTC	CASSQGTGGSGANVLTF	NA	TRBV3-1/TRBV3-2	TRBJ2-6	TRBD1	17
TGTGCCAGCAGTCAGCCTCCCCGGACTGAATATGGCTACACCTTC	CASSQPPRTEYGYTF	NA	TRBV6-6	TRBJ1-2	NA	15
TGTGCCAGCAGCTTAGCTCCCTCTGGAAACACCATATATTTT	CASSLAPSGNTIYF	NA	TRBV11-2	TRBJ1-3	NA	14
TGTGCCAGCAGCTTATCCAGGGAAGGAAAAGCTTTCTTT	CASSLSREGKAFF	NA	TRBV11-3	TRBJ1-1	NA	13
TGTGCCAGCAGTTTTCAGGGTAGCTGGACTGAAGCTTTCTTT	CASSFQGSWTEAFF	NA	TRBV27	TRBJ1-1	NA	14
TGTGCCAGCTCATCCCAACAGGGGGCAGGGGGCACAGATACGCAGTATTTT	CASSSQQGAGGTDTQYF	NA	TRBV18	TRBJ2-3	TRBD1	17
TGTGCCACCAGCAGATACCTTTGGAACAGAGAGAACACTGAAGCTTTCTTT	CATSRYLWNRENTEAFF	NA	TRBV15	TRBJ1-1	NA	17
TGCGCCAGCAGCCCCCCGGGTCCCTACGAGCAGTACTTC	CASSPPGPYEQYF	once	TRBV4-1	TRBJ2-7	NA	13
TGTGCCAGCAGCCCGAGCCTAAGTCGGTCGAGCTCTGGAAACACCATATATTTT	CASSPSLSRSSSGNTIYF	NA	TRBV3-1/TRBV3-2	TRBJ1-3	NA	18
TGTGCCAGTAGCCCTACTTATAGCAATCAGCCCCAGCATTTT	CASSPTYSNQPQHF	NA	TRBV19	TRBJ1-5	NA	14
TGTGCCAGGCGGGCGGTATCCGGGGGGAGCACAGATACGCAGTATTTT	CARRAVSGGSTDTQYF	NA	TRBV19	TRBJ2-3	TRBD2	16
TGTGCCAGCAGTTTCAGAGGGGGCTACACTGAAGCTTTCTTT	CASSFRGGYTEAFF	NA	TRBV28	TRBJ1-1	TRBD1	14
TGTGCCAGCAGCCACGACAGGTACAATGAGCAGTTCTTC	CASSHDRYNEQFF	NA	TRBV3-1/TRBV3-2	TRBJ2-1	NA	13
TGCGCCAGCAGCTTGGGGACAGGAACGGATGAAAAACTGTTTTTT	CASSLGTGTDEKLFF	once	TRBV5-1	TRBJ1-4	TRBD1	15
TGTGCCAGCAGTTTGACCCGCCGGAGGAGCACAGATACGCAGTATTTT	CASSLTRRRSTDTQYF	NA	TRBV6-5	TRBJ2-3	NA	16
TGTGCCAGCAGTTTGGACAGGGGGCGATCACCCCTCCACTTT	CASSLDRGRSPLHF	few	TRBV2	TRBJ1-6	TRBD1	14
TGTGCCAGCAGCCAAGATGGGGGGTCAGTGCTTAACGAGCAGTACTTC	CASSQDGGSVLNEQYF	NA	TRBV9	TRBJ2-7	NA	16
TGTGCCAGCAGTGAATCGGGCAGGGGTTATAATTCACCCCTCCACTTT	CASSESGRGYNSPLHF	NA	TRBV6-1	TRBJ1-6	NA	16
TGTGCCAGCAGTCCTTTCTCGTCAGGGGAAGGCTACACCTTC	CASSPFSSGEGYTF	once	TRBV6-6	TRBJ1-2	NA	14
TGTGCCAGCAGTGACTTGGCGACTACGAGCACAGATACGCAGTATTTT	CASSDLATTSTDTQYF	NA	TRBV6-4	TRBJ2-3	NA	16
TGCGCCAGCTCCCTTTATACGGGAGCTTTGGATACGCAGTATTTT	CASSLYTGALDTQYF	once	TRBV5-1	TRBJ2-3	NA	15
TGTGCCAGCAGTTACTCGGTACAGGGGGACTATGGCTACACCTTC	CASSYSVQGDYGYTF	few	TRBV6-5	TRBJ1-2	TRBD1	15
TGCAGCGGGTCCCGGGGGGGCGCAGGTGAGCAGTACTTC	CSGSRGGAGEQYF	NA	TRBV29-1	TRBJ2-7	TRBD2	13
TGCGCCAGCAGCCGCCGGACTAGCGGGAGCTCACTGAGCTCCTACGAGCAGTACTTC	CASSRRTSGSSLSSYEQYF	NA	TRBV4-1	TRBJ2-7	TRBD2	19
TGTGCCAGCAGTTACCGACAGCCAAGCACAGATACGCAGTATTTT	CASSYRQPSTDTQYF	NA	TRBV6-5	TRBJ2-3	NA	15
TGTGCCAGCAGCACAGGGGTAGGCGAGCAGTACTTC	CASSTGVGEQYF	NA	TRBV12-3/TRBV12-4	TRBJ2-7	TRBD1	12
TGTGCCAGCAGCCGTTATTCCGTTACAGGGGGCGCGACCTACGAGCAGTACTTC	CASSRYSVTGGATYEQYF	NA	TRBV28	TRBJ2-7	TRBD1	18
TGTGCCAGCAGCTTAGACCCTAGCGCCAATGAGCAGTTCTTC	CASSLDPSANEQFF	NA	TRBV11-3	TRBJ2-1	NA	14